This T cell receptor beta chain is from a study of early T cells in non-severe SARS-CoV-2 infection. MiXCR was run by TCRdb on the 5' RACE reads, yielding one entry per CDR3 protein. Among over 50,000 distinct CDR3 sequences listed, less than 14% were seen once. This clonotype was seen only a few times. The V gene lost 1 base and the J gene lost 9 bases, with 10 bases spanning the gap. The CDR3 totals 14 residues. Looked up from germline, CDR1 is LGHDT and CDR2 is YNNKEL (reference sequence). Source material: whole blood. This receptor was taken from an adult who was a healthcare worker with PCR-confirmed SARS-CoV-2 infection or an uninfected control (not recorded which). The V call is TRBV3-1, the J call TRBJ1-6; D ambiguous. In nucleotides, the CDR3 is TGTGCCAGCAGCCAAGTTCGGGAGGTTTCACCCCTCCACTTT. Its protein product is CASSQVREVSPLHF.